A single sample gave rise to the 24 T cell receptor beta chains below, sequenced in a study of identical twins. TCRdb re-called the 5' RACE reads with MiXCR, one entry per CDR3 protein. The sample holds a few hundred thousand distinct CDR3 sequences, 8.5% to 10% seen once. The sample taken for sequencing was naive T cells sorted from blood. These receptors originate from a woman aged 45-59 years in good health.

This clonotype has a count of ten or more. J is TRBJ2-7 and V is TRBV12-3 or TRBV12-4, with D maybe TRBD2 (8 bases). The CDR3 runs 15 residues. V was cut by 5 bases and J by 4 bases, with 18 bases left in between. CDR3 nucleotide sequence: TGTGCCAGCAGTCAAGGGACTAGGGGGCTATACGAGCAGTACTTC. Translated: CASSQGTRGLYEQYF.

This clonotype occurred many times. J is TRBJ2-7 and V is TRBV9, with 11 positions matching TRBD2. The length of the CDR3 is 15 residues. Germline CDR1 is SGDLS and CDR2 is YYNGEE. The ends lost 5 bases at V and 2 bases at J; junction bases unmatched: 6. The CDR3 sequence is CASSPGLAATYEQYF. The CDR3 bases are TGTGCCAGCAGTCCGGGACTAGCGGCTACCTACGAGCAGTACTTC.

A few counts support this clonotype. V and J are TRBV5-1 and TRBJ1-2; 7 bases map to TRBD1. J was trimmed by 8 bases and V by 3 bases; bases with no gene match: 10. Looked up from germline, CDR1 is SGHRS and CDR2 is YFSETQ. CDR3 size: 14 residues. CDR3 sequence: CASSSDRIKEGYTF. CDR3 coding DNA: TGCGCCAGCAGCTCGGACAGGATCAAGGAGGGCTACACCTTC. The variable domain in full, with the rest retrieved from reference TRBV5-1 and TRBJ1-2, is KAGVTQTPRYLIKTRGQQVTLSCSPISGHRSVSWYQQTPGQGLQFLFEYFSETQRNKGNFPGRFSGRQFSNSRSEMNVSTLELGDSALYLCASSSDRIKEGYTFGSGTRLTVV.

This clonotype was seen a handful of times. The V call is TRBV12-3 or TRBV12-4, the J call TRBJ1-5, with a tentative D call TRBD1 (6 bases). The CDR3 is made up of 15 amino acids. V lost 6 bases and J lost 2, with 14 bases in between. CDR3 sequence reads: CASRLGALGNQPQHF. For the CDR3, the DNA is TGTGCCAGCAGGCTGGGGGCTTTGGGCAATCAGCCCCAGCATTTT.

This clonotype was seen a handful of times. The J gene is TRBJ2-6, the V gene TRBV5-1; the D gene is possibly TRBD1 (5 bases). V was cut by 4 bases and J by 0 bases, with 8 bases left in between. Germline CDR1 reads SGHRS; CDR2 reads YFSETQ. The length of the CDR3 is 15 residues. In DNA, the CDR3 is TGCGCCAGCAGCCAGGGTCCCTCTGGGGCCAACGTCCTGACTTTC. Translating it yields CASSQGPSGANVLTF.

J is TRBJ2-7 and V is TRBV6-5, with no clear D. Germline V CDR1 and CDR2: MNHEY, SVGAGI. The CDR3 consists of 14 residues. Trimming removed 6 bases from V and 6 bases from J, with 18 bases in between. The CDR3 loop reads CASSQSGRSFEQYV. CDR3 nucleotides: TGTGCCAGCAGCCAGTCGGGCCGCTCATTCGAGCAGTACGTC.

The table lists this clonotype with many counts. The CDR3 DNA sequence: TGTGCCAGCAAAACAGGAGATACGCAGTATTTT. It specifies CASKTGDTQYF. The chain joins TRBV6-6 to TRBJ2-3, with a weak D call TRBD1 (5 bases). The CDR3 contains 11 residues. Germline CDR1 and CDR2: MNHNY and SVGAGI (reference sequence). The V end was cut by 7 bases, the J end by 5 bases, with 7 bases between.

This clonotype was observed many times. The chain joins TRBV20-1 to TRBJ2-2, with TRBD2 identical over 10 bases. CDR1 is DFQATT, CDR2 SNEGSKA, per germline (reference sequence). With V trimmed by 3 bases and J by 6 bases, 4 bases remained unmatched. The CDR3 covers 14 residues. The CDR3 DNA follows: TGCAGTGCTAGTCGGCTAGCGGGAGCCGGGGAGCTGTTTTTT. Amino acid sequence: CSASRLAGAGELFF.

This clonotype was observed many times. The CDR3 region has the DNA TGTGCCAGCAGTTCACTTAGCGGGAGGTCAACCTACAATGAGCAGTTCTTC. Translation gives CASSSLSGRSTYNEQFF. J is TRBJ2-1 and V is TRBV12-3 or TRBV12-4, with 10 bases fitting TRBD2. The CDR3 sequence is 17 residues long. J was trimmed by 2 bases and V by 4 bases; bases with no gene match: 8.

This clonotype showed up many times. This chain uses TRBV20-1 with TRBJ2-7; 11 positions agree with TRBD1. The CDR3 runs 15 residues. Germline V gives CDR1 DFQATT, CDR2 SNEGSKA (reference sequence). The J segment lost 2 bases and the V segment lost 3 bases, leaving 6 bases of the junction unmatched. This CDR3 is CSASLRDRGAYEQYF. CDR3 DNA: TGCAGTGCTAGCCTCCGGGACAGGGGGGCCTACGAGCAGTACTTC.

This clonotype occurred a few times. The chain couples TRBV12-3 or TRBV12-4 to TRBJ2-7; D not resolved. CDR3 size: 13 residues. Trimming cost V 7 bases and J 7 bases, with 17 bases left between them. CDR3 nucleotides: TGTGCCAGCACCAACCAGCTGCCCTCAGAGCAGTACTTC. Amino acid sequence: CASTNQLPSEQYF.

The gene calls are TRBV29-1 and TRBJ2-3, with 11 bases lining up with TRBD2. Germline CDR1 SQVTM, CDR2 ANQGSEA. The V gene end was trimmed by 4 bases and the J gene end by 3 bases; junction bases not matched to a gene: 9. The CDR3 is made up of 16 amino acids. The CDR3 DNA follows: TGCAGCGTTGCCGGGGGGGCTAGCGGGAGGACAGATACGCAGTATTTT. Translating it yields CSVAGGASGRTDTQYF.

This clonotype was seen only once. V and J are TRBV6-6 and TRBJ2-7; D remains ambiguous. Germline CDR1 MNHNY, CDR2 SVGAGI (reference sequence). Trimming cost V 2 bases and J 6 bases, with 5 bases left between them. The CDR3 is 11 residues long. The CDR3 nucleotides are TGTGCCAGCAGTTACATTTCCGAGCAGTACTTC. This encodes CASSYISEQYF.

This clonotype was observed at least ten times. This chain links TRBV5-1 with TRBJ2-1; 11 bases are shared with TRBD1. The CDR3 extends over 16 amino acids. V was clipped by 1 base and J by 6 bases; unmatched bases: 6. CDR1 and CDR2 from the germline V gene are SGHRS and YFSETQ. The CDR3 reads CASSLLWTGGANEQFF. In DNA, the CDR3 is TGCGCCAGCAGCTTGCTCTGGACAGGGGGCGCCAATGAGCAGTTCTTC.

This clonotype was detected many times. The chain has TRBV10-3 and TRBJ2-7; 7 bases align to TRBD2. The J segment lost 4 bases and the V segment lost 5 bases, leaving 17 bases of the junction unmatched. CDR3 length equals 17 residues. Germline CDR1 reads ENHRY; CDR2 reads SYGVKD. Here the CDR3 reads CAISPRGLWEGSYEQYV. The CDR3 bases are TGTGCCATCAGTCCGAGGGGTCTCTGGGAGGGGTCGTACGAGCAGTACGTC.

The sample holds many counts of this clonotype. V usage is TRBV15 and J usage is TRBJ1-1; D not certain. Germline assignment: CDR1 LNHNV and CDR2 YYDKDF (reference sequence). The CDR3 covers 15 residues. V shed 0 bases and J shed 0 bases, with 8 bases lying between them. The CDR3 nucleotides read TGTGCCACCAGCAGAGATAGGGTGTTGAACACTGAAGCTTTCTTT. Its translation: CATSRDRVLNTEAFF.

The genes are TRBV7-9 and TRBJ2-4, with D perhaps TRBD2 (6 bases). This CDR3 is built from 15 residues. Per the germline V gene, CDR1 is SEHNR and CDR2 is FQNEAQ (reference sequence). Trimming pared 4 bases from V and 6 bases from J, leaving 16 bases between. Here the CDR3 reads CASSSTGTGLNIQYF. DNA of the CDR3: TGTGCCAGCAGCTCTACCGGGACTGGCTTAAACATTCAGTACTTC.

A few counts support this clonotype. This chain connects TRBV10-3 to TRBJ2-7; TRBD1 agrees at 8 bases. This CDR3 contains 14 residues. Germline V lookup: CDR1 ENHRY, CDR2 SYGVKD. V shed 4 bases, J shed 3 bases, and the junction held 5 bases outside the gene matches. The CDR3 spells CAISVRQGLYEQYF. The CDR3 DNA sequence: TGTGCCATCAGTGTGAGACAGGGGCTCTACGAGCAGTACTTC.

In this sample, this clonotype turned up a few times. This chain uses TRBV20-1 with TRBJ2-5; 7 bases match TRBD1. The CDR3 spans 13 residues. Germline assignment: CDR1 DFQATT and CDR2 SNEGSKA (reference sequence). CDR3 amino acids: CSTPGQTQETQYF. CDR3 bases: TGCAGCACTCCGGGACAGACTCAAGAGACCCAGTACTTC.

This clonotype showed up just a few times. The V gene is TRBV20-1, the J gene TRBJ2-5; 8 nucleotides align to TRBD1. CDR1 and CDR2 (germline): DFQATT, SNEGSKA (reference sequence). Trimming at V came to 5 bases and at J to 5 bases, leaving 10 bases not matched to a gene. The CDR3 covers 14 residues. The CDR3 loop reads CSAGAGGAEETQYF. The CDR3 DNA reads TGCAGTGCTGGGGCAGGGGGCGCGGAGGAGACCCAGTACTTC.

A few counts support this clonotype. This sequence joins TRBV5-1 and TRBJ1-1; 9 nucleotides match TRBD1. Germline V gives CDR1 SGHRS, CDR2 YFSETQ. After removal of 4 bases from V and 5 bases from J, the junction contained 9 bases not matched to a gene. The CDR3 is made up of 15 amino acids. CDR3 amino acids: CASSPVQGAVTEAFF. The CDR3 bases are TGCGCCAGCAGCCCGGTACAGGGGGCGGTTACTGAAGCTTTCTTT.

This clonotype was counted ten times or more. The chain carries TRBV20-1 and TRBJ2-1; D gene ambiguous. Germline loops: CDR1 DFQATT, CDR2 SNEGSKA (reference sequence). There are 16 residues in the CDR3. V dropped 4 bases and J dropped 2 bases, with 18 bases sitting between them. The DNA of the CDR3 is TGCAGTGCTAACCCCACCAGGTTGGCTCCCTACAATGAGCAGTTCTTC. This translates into CSANPTRLAPYNEQFF.

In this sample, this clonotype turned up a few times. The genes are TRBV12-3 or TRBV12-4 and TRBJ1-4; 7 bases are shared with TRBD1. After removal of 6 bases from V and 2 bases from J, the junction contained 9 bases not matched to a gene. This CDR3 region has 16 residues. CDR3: CASRSDREATNEKLFF. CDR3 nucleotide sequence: TGTGCCAGCAGATCCGACAGGGAGGCGACTAATGAAAAACTGTTTTTT.

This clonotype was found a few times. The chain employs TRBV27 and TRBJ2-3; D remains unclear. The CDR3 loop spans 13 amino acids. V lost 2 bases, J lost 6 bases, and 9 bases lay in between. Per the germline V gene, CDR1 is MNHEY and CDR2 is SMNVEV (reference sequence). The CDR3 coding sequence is TGTGCCAGCAGTTTAGGTCCCTTCGATACGCAGTATTTT. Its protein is CASSLGPFDTQYF.